This T cell receptor beta chain was identified during a study of early T cells in non-severe SARS-CoV-2 infection. The CDR3 runs 14 residues. Trimming removed 0 bases at V and 3 bases at J, with 9 bases between. Germline values: CDR1 SGDLS, CDR2 YYNGEE. In its sample, this clonotype was seen many times. MiXCR, run by TCRdb on the 5' RACE reads, gives a single entry per CDR3 protein. The table has tens of thousands of distinct CDR3 sequences, about 12% seen once. Material for sequencing was whole blood. This chain joins TRBV9 and TRBJ2-5; D gene uncertain. The clonotype comes from an adult who was a healthcare worker with PCR-confirmed SARS-CoV-2 infection or an uninfected control (not recorded which). CDR3 in DNA: TGTGCCAGCAGCGTAGGGAACAACGAAGAGACCCAGTACTTC. Translated, it gives CASSVGNNEETQYF. The whole variable domain, filled in from reference TRBV9 and TRBJ2-5, reads DSGVTQTPKHLITATGQRVTLRCSPRSGDLSVYWYQQSLDQGLQFLIQYYNGEERAKGNILERFSAQQFPDLHSELNLSSLELGDSALYFCASSVGNNEETQYFGPGTRLLVL.